This T cell receptor (beta chain) was captured in a study of early T cells in non-severe SARS-CoV-2 infection. Study summary: Chains were unpaired, as sequencing was done on bulk RNA from unsorted whole blood. Findings of the study overall: Database matching using VDJdb favored anti-spike CD8 responses, with private and CD4 specificities left missing.

This CDR3 has 13 residues. Trimming cost V 7 bases and J 0 bases, with 9 bases left between them. Germline V gene sequence: CDR1 MNHEY, CDR2 SMNVEV (reference sequence). Individual cDNA molecules were tagged with unique molecular identifiers. TCRdb redid the calling of the 5' RACE reads with MiXCR, one entry per CDR3 protein. The top ten hold about 2.9% of the sample, which has 45,000 or so distinct CDR3 sequences, 3% to 4% seen once. This clonotype was counted ten times or more. The antigen is undetermined. J is TRBJ1-1 and V is TRBV27; no firm D call. The specimen was whole blood. The receptor was derived from an adult who was a healthcare worker with PCR-confirmed SARS-CoV-2 infection or an uninfected control (not recorded which). The CDR3: CASMDVMNTEAFF. In nucleotides, the CDR3 is TGTGCCAGCATGGACGTTATGAACACTGAAGCTTTCTTT.